These 14 T cell receptor beta chains share one sample of origin, sequenced in a study of cytomegalovirus exposure and HLA in healthy donors. Researchers ran the PCR with 60 Vbeta and 13 Jbeta primers. The method was immunoSEQ multiplex PCR; TCRdb's version includes in-frame clones alone and lacks a portion of them. The table records around 130,000 clones, approximately 68% of them present only once. Sequencing used PBMCs. Receptors originate from a man aged 30-40 years in good health and CMV-seropositive.

The V gene is TRBV27, the J gene TRBJ1-1, with TRBD1 identical over 9 bases. The V and J ends lost 5 bases and 1 base, in that order; junction bases with no gene match: 2. CDR1 is MNHEY, CDR2 SMNVEV, per germline (reference sequence). CDR3 length: 14 residues. CDR3 DNA sequence: TGTGCCAGCAGTGTGGGACAGGGGAACACTGAAGCTTTCTTT. Translated: CASSVGQGNTEAFF.

This chain uses TRBV6-6 with TRBJ2-3, with D hard to call. CDR1 and CDR2 (germline): MNHNY, SVGAGI (reference sequence). The CDR3 length is 12 residues. Trimming removed 0 bases from V and 6 bases from J, with 4 bases in between. Here the CDR3 reads CASSYSYDTQYF. The CDR3 DNA follows: TGTGCCAGCAGTTACTCGTATGATACGCAGTATTTT.

CDR3 sequence: CASSELAGGLRETQYF. CDR3 DNA: TGTGCCAGCAGCGAACTAGCGGGAGGGCTTCGGGAGACCCAGTACTTC. The chain links TRBV7-8 to TRBJ2-5; TRBD2 aligns across 13 bases. CDR1 is SGHVS, CDR2 FQNEAQ, per germline. The CDR3 spans 16 residues. J was trimmed by 5 bases and V by 5 bases; bases with no gene match: 8.

The chain has TRBV27 and TRBJ2-7; 13 bases align to TRBD2. The junction had 9 bases not matched to a gene; V was cut back by 5 bases and J by 2 bases. The CDR3 runs 17 residues. The germline CDR1 and CDR2 sequences are MNHEY and SMNVEV (reference sequence). The CDR3 loop reads CASSLLGTSGTTYEQYF. The CDR3 DNA reads TGTGCCAGCAGTCTACTTGGGACTAGCGGGACTACCTACGAGCAGTACTTC.

This rearrangement joins TRBV7-9 to TRBJ1-1, with 7 bases fitting TRBD1. The CDR3 loop spans 15 amino acids. Germline CDR1 is SEHNR and CDR2 is FQNEAQ (reference sequence). The V and J ends lost 4 bases and 5 bases, in that order; junction bases with no gene match: 10. CDR3 bases: TGTGCCAGCAGCTCCACAGGGGTGCGGGCGACTGAAGCTTTCTTT. It codes for CASSSTGVRATEAFF.

This rearrangement joins TRBV2 to TRBJ2-7; 7 nucleotides match TRBD1. The ends lost 5 bases at V and 0 bases at J; junction bases unmatched: 1. This CDR3 region has 13 residues. Germline V CDR1 and CDR2: SNHLY, FYNNEI. The chain's CDR3 is CASSWDSSYEQYF. The CDR3 coding sequence is TGTGCCAGCAGTTGGGACAGCTCCTACGAGCAGTACTTC.

The chain carries TRBV14 and TRBJ1-2; 10 bases agree with TRBD1. CDR3 size: 17 residues. J lost 0 bases, V lost 1 base, and 5 bases had no gene match. Germline V gives CDR1 SGHDN, CDR2 FVKESK. This CDR3 reads CASSQVRDRGPNYGYTF. Here the CDR3 DNA reads TGTGCCAGCAGCCAAGTCCGGGACAGGGGTCCTAACTATGGCTACACCTTC.

This chain connects TRBV7-9 to TRBJ2-7, with 10 positions matching TRBD2. J lost 5 bases, V lost 2 bases, and 6 bases had no gene match. Germline lookup yields CDR1 SEHNR and CDR2 FQNEAQ (reference sequence). The CDR3 loop spans 15 amino acids. CDR3 amino acids: CASSLLAGGKDEQYF. CDR3 nucleotide sequence: TGTGCCAGCAGCTTATTAGCGGGAGGTAAAGACGAGCAGTACTTC.

The chain recombines TRBV13 with TRBJ2-3; D perhaps matches TRBD1 (6 bases). The CDR3 loop spans 15 amino acids. The germline gives CDR1 PRHDT, CDR2 FYEKMQ (reference sequence). V gave up 5 bases and J gave up 0 bases, with 12 bases separating them. CDR3 amino acids: CASSPGTISTDTQYF. In DNA, the CDR3 is TGTGCCAGCAGCCCCGGGACAATTAGCACAGATACGCAGTATTTT.

V is TRBV5-1 and J is TRBJ1-2, with no clear D. The germline V gene encodes CDR1 SGHRS and CDR2 YFSETQ. CDR3 length equals 14 residues. Trimming shortened V by 1 base and J by 1 base, and 8 bases separated the two germline ends. CDR3: CASSLSGSNYGYTF. The CDR3 nucleotides are TGCGCCAGCAGCTTGTCTGGCAGTAACTATGGCTACACCTTC.

This clone showed up just a few times. This sequence joins TRBV4-1 and TRBJ1-1; TRBD1 is a possible D gene (5 bases). CDR3 length: 15 amino acids. V lost 1 base to trimming and J lost 0 bases, with 9 bases between them. CDR1 and CDR2 (germline): MGHRA, YSYEKL. The CDR3 sequence is CASSQGQLVNTEAFF. The CDR3 DNA sequence: TGCGCCAGCAGCCAAGGACAGTTGGTGAACACTGAAGCTTTCTTT.

This clone has just a few counts. DNA for the CDR3: TGTGCCAGCTCACCCCTCGGGGGTGGAAACACTGAAGCTTTCTTT. It is translated as CASSPLGGGNTEAFF. V usage is TRBV18 and J usage is TRBJ1-1; D is possibly TRBD1 (5 bases). This CDR3 is built from 15 residues. Trimming took 3 bases from V and 2 from J, leaving 13 bases between them. The germline V gene encodes CDR1 KGHSH and CDR2 LQKENI.

This clone has a handful of counts. The rearrangement joins TRBV7-4 to TRBJ2-5; the match to TRBD2 covers 13 bases. There are 18 residues in the CDR3. From germline, CDR1 is SGHVT and CDR2 SQSDAQ. V shed 1 base, J shed 0 bases, and the junction held 5 bases outside the gene matches. Here the CDR3 DNA reads TGTGCCAGCAGCTTAGGGGGGGGACTAGCGGGACACCAAGAGACCCAGTACTTC. As protein: CASSLGGGLAGHQETQYF. The full variable domain, completed using reference TRBV7-4 and TRBJ2-5, is GAGVSQSPRYKVAKRGRDVALRCDSISGHVTLYWYRQTLGQGSEVLTYSQSDAQRDKSGRPSGRFSAERPERSVSTLKIQRTEQGDSAVYLCASSLGGGLAGHQETQYFGPGTRLLVL.

This sequence joins TRBV7-9 and TRBJ2-2; a possible D gene is TRBD2 (7 bases). This CDR3 spans 19 amino acids. The V gene lost 5 bases and the J gene lost 5 bases, with 27 bases spanning the gap. Germline assignment: CDR1 SEHNR and CDR2 FQNEAQ (reference sequence). The CDR3, as DNA: TGTGCCAGCAGCCCCCGGGACAACCTCGCGGGAGCAATGACCGGGGAGCTGTTTTTT. Translation gives CASSPRDNLAGAMTGELFF. The full variable domain, in which reference TRBV7-9 and TRBJ2-2 provide the parts outside the CDR3, is DTGVSQNPRHKITKRGQNVTFRCDPISEHNRLYWYRQTLGQGPEFLTYFQNEAQLEKSRLLSDRFSAERPKGSFSTLEIQRTEQGDSAMYLCASSPRDNLAGAMTGELFFGEGSRLTVL.